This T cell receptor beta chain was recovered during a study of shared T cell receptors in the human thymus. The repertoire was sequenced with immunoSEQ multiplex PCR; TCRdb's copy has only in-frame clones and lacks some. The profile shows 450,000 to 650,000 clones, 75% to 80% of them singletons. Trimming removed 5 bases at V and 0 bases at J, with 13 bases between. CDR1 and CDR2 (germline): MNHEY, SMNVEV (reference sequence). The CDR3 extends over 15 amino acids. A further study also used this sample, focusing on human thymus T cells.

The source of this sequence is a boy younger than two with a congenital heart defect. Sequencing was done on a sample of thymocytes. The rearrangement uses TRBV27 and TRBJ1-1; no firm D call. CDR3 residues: CASSPHSPMNTEAFF. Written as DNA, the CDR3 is TGTGCCAGCAGTCCCCACTCCCCCATGAACACTGAAGCTTTCTTT.